These T cell receptor beta chains were read from a single sample in a study of cytomegalovirus exposure and HLA in healthy donors. Repertoires were generated with immunoSEQ multiplex PCR, while TCRdb's copy carries only in-frame clones and drops some. The profile covers around 20,000 clones, with roughly 80% appearing a single time and over 20% taken by the ten largest. Sequencing was carried out using PBMCs. The source is a human donor in good health. Both conserved end residues are part of each CDR3. A D gene is named only where the DNA matches it firmly. Clone size appears in some rows only: once, few, many, or a class for an expanded clone.

cdr3_length j_call d_call clone_size v_call cdr3_aa cdr3_nt
15 TRBJ1-2 TRBD1 . TRBV5-1 CASSADPGTGGGYTF TGCGCCAGCAGCGCAGATCCCGGGACAGGGGGCGGCTACACCTTC
14 TRBJ2-1 TRBD2 . TRBV11-2 CASSLDRLAGEQFF TGTGCCAGCAGCTTAGATCGACTAGCGGGGGAGCAGTTCTTC
11 TRBJ2-1 TRBD1 . TRBV28 CASSLGTGTFF TGTGCCAGCAGTTTGGGGACAGGTACCTTCTTC
15 TRBJ1-2 TRBD1 once TRBV5-1 CASRFSTGGEGGYTF TGCGCCAGCAGGTTCTCGACAGGGGGCGAGGGAGGCTACACCTTC
13 TRBJ1-1 . few TRBV7-9 CASTHQGTTEAFF TGTGCCAGCACCCACCAGGGGACCACTGAAGCTTTCTTT
15 TRBJ1-2 . once TRBV4-1 CASSQVAGVNYGYTF TGCGCCAGCAGCCAAGTGGCGGGGGTTAACTATGGCTACACCTTC
15 TRBJ1-4 TRBD1 . TRBV2 CASSVKRDRVEKLFF TGTGCCAGCAGTGTAAAGAGGGACAGGGTTGAAAAACTGTTTTTT
17 TRBJ2-1 TRBD2 . TRBV4-1 CASSQVKPGLGFSEQFF TGCGCCAGCAGCCAAGTCAAGCCGGGACTAGGTTTTTCTGAGCAGTTCTTC
15 TRBJ1-1 TRBD1 . TRBV6-1 CASYRQGQRNTEAFF TGTGCCAGCTACAGACAGGGTCAAAGGAACACTGAAGCTTTCTTT
16 TRBJ2-3 . . TRBV7-2 CASSLASFFSTDTQYF TGTGCCAGCAGCTTAGCGTCTTTCTTTAGCACAGATACGCAGTATTTT
14 TRBJ1-3 . . TRBV10-2 CASSQASEGNTIYF TGCGCCAGCAGCCAGGCCTCTGAGGGAAACACCATATATTTT
17 TRBJ1-1 . . TRBV18 CASSPLVLGAFNTEAFF TGTGCCAGCTCACCTCTTGTGTTAGGGGCCTTTAACACTGAAGCTTTCTTT
16 TRBJ2-4 TRBD1 . TRBV7-3 CASSPGGPGGKNIQYF TGTGCCAGCAGCCCAGGGGGTCCAGGGGGCAAAAACATTCAGTACTTC
15 TRBJ2-1 TRBD1 . TRBV6-1 CAILGHRGRGNEQFF TGTGCCATCTTGGGCCACAGGGGTAGAGGGAATGAGCAGTTCTTC